Listed below are T cell receptor beta chains from one sample, sequenced in a study of cytotoxic CD8 clonotypes in ibrutinib-treated CLL. The method was immunoSEQ multiplex PCR; TCRdb's version includes in-frame clones alone and lacks a portion of them. The table includes tens of thousands of clones, approximately 67% detected once. The sample here was PBMCs, taken at disease progression, from a patient treated with ibrutinib. These receptors came from a human donor with chronic lymphocytic leukemia. Both conserved end residues are part of each CDR3. A D gene is named only where the DNA matches it firmly. Not every row has a clone size; where given, it reads once, few, many or a size class.

TRBJ2-3 | once | TRBV10-3 | TRBD2 | CAISVGLAESTDTQYF | TGTGCCATCAGTGTGGGACTAGCGGAGAGCACAGATACGCAGTATTTT
TRBJ2-3 | NA | TRBV5-1 | NA | CASSLASSSTDTQYF | TGCGCCAGCAGCTTGGCCAGTTCTAGCACAGATACGCAGTATTTT
TRBJ2-1 | NA | TRBV14 | TRBD2 | CASSHLLAGVGEQFF | TGTGCCAGCAGCCATCTTCTAGCGGGGGTGGGTGAGCAGTTCTTC
TRBJ2-2 | NA | TRBV9 | TRBD1 | CASSVGGTGTYGNTGELFF | TGTGCCAGCAGCGTAGGGGGGACAGGGACCTACGGGAACACCGGGGAGCTGTTTTTT
TRBJ1-1 | NA | TRBV29-1 | NA | CSVEEGIMNTEAFF | TGCAGCGTTGAGGAGGGCATCATGAACACTGAAGCTTTCTTT
TRBJ1-2 | NA | TRBV19 | NA | CASGSLYGYTF | TGTGCCAGTGGGAGCCTCTATGGCTACACCTTC
TRBJ2-3 | NA | TRBV19 | NA | CASKAGLMDTQYF | TGTGCCAGTAAGGCAGGGCTAATGGATACGCAGTATTTT
TRBJ1-2 | NA | TRBV19 | TRBD1 | CASSISGGLYGYTF | TGTGCCAGTAGTATATCAGGGGGTCTCTATGGCTACACCTTC
TRBJ1-2 | few | TRBV2 | TRBD1 | CASSRQGQYGYTF | TGTGCCAGCAGCCGACAGGGACAGTATGGCTACACCTTC
TRBJ1-1 | NA | TRBV5-1 | NA | CASSLETNTEAFF | TGCGCCAGCAGCTTGGAGACGAACACTGAAGCTTTCTTT
TRBJ1-1 | NA | TRBV2 | NA | CASSAQGNTEAFF | TGTGCCAGCAGTGCACAGGGGAACACTGAAGCTTTCTTT
TRBJ1-1 | NA | TRBV6-6 | NA | CASSYGAKVEAFF | TGTGCCAGCAGTTACGGGGCCAAGGTTGAAGCTTTCTTT
TRBJ2-7 | NA | TRBV7-6 | NA | CASSLGGLTGEQYF | TGTGCCAGCAGCTTAGGGGGGTTGACCGGGGAGCAGTACTTC
TRBJ1-4 | NA | TRBV15 | TRBD1 | CATSRDRQGDEKLFF | TGTGCCACCAGCAGAGATAGACAGGGGGATGAAAAACTGTTTTTT
TRBJ1-2 | NA | TRBV12-5 | NA | CASGLGLSVRYGYTF | TGTGCTAGTGGTTTGGGGCTCAGCGTTCGGTATGGCTACACCTTC
TRBJ2-5 | NA | TRBV9 | NA | CASSPHEAETQYF | TGTGCCAGCAGCCCCCATGAGGCAGAGACCCAGTACTTC
TRBJ2-3 | NA | TRBV6-5 | NA | CASSYVRGGDTQYF | TGTGCCAGCAGTTATGTACGTGGGGGGGATACGCAGTATTTT
TRBJ2-1 | NA | TRBV29-1 | NA | CSVAQSSSYNEQFF | TGCAGCGTTGCCCAGTCGAGCTCCTACAATGAGCAGTTCTTC
TRBJ2-1 | NA | TRBV6-6 | NA | CASSSGTVLGFEQFF | TGTGCCAGCAGTTCCGGGACCGTTCTTGGGTTTGAGCAGTTCTTC
TRBJ1-4 | NA | TRBV5-6 | NA | CASSSVFNEKLFF | TGTGCCAGCAGCTCCGTCTTTAATGAAAAACTGTTTTTT